This TCR beta chain was recorded in a study of cytomegalovirus exposure and HLA in healthy donors. The PCR used 60 Vbeta and 13 Jbeta primers. TCRdb keeps only in-frame clones here, not all; method: immunoSEQ multiplex PCR. The record lists 180,000 or so clones, of which the ten most abundant hold around 0.74%. Regarding donors, all were healthy bone marrow donors. With respect to this clone: What it binds is unknown.

Study findings and constraints: CMV serostatus alone was available as immune exposure information.

This clonotype was obtained from a boy younger than 18 in good health and CMV-seronegative. Sequenced input: PBMCs.

The CDR3 here is CASSRETSGSSYEQYF. DNA for the CDR3: TGTGCCAGCAGTCGTGAAACTAGCGGTAGCTCCTACGAGCAGTACTTC. The chain uses TRBV27 and TRBJ2-7; 8 positions match TRBD2. Germline V lookup: CDR1 MNHEY, CDR2 SMNVEV (reference sequence). The CDR3 runs to 16 residues. Trimming at V came to 5 bases and at J to 0 bases, leaving 9 bases not matched to a gene.